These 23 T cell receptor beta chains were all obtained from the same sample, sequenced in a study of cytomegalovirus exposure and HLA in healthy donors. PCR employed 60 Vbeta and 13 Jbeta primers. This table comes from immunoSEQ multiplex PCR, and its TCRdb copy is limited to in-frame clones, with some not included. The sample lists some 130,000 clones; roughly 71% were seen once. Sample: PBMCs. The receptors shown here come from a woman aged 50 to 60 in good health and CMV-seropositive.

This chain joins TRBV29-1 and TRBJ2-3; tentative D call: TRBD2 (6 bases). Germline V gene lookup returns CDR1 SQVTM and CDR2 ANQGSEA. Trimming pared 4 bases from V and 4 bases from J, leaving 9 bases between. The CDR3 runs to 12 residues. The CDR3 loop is CSVGRGADTQYF. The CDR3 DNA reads TGCAGCGTTGGGAGGGGCGCAGATACGCAGTATTTT.

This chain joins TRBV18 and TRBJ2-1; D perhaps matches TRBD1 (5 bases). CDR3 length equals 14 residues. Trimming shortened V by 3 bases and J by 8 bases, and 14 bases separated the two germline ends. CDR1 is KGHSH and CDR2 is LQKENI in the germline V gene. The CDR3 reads CASSPRQLMDEQFF. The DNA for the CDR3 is TGTGCCAGCTCACCGAGACAGTTAATGGATGAGCAGTTCTTC.

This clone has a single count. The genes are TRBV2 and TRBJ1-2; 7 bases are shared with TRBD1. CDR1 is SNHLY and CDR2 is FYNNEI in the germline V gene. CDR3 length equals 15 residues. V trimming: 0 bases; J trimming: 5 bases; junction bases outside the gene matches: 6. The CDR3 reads CASSEAQGERYGYTF. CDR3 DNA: TGTGCCAGCAGTGAAGCGCAGGGGGAACGATATGGCTACACCTTC.

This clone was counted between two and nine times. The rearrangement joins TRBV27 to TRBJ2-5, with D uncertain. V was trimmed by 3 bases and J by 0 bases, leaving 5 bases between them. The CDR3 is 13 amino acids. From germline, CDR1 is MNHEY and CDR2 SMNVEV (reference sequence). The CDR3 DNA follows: TGTGCCAGCAGTTTCTCGTACCAAGAGACCCAGTACTTC. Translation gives CASSFSYQETQYF.

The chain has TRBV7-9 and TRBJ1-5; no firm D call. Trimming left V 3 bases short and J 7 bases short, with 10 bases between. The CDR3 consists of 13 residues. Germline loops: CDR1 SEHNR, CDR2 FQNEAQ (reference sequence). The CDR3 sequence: CASSFGEGQPQHF. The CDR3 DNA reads TGTGCCAGCAGCTTTGGGGAGGGCCAGCCCCAGCATTTT. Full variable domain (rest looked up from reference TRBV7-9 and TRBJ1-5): DTGVSQNPRHKITKRGQNVTFRCDPISEHNRLYWYRQTLGQGPEFLTYFQNEAQLEKSRLLSDRFSAERPKGSFSTLEIQRTEQGDSAMYLCASSFGEGQPQHFGDGTRLSIL.

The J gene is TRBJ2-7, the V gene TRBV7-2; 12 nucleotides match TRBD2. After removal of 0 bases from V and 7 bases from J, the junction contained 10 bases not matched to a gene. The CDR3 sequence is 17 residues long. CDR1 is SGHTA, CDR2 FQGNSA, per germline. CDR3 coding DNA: TGTGCCAGCAGCTTAGCACTAGCGGGGGGAAGGGTGATGGAGCAGTACTTC. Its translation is CASSLALAGGRVMEQYF.

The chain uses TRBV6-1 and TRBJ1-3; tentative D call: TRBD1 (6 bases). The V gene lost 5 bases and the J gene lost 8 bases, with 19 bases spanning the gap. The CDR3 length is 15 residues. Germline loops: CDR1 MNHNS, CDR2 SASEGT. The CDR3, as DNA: TGTGCCAGCAGTCGACAGGTCGAGTTGAGAGACACCATATATTTT. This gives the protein CASSRQVELRDTIYF.

The DNA of the CDR3 is TGTGCCAGCAGTGCTCTCCTAGCGGGGGCCAGCTCTGGGGCCAACGTCCTGACTTTC. It is translated as CASSALLAGASSGANVLTF. The chain is built from TRBV6-1 and TRBJ2-6, with TRBD2 identical over 10 bases. V gave up 4 bases and J gave up 0 bases; unmatched junction bases: 9. The CDR3 is made up of 19 amino acids. The V gene's germline CDR1 is MNHNS and CDR2 SASEGT.

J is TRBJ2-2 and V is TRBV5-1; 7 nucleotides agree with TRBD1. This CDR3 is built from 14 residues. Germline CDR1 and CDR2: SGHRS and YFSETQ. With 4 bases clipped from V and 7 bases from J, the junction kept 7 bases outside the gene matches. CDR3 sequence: CASSGQAGGGELFF. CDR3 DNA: TGCGCCAGCAGCGGACAGGCCGGTGGCGGGGAGCTGTTTTTT. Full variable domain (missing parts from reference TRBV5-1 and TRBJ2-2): KAGVTQTPRYLIKTRGQQVTLSCSPISGHRSVSWYQQTPGQGLQFLFEYFSETQRNKGNFPGRFSGRQFSNSRSEMNVSTLELGDSALYLCASSGQAGGGELFFGEGSRLTVL.

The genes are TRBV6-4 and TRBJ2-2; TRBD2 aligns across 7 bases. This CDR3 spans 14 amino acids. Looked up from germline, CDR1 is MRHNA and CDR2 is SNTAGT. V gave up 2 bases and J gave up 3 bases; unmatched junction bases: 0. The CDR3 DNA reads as TGTGCCAGCAGTGACGGGGGGGACACCGGGGAGCTGTTTTTT. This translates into CASSDGGDTGELFF.

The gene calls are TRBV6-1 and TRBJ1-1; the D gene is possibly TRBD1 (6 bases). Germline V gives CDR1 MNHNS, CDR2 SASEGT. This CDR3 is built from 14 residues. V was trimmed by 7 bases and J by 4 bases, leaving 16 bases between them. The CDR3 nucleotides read TGTGCCAGCACGATGGGGGGGCCGCGCACTGAAGCTTTCTTT. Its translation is CASTMGGPRTEAFF.

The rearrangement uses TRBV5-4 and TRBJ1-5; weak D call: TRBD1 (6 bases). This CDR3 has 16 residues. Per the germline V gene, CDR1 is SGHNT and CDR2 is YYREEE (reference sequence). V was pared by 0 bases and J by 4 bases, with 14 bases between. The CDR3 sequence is CASSLGGGRGNQPQHF. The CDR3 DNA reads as TGTGCCAGCAGCTTGGGGGGGGGCAGGGGTAATCAGCCCCAGCATTTT.

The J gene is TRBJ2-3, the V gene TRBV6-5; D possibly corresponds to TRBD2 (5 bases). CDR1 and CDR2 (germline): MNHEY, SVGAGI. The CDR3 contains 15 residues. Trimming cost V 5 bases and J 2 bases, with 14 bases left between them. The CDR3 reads CASSLAPGFTDTQYF. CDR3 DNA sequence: TGTGCCAGCAGTCTAGCCCCAGGATTCACAGATACGCAGTATTTT.

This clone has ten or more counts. CDR3 amino acids: CASSILQGGEKLFF. The CDR3 DNA is TGTGCCAGTAGTATTCTACAGGGGGGCGAAAAACTGTTTTTT. V and J are TRBV19 and TRBJ1-4; 8 bases agree with TRBD1. V trimming: 3 bases; J trimming: 8 bases; junction bases outside the gene matches: 5. This CDR3 has 14 residues. Germline CDR1 reads LNHDA; CDR2 reads SQIVND (reference sequence).

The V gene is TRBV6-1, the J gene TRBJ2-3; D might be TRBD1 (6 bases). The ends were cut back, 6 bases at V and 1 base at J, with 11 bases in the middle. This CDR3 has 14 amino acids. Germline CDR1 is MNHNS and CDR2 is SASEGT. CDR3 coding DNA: TGTGCCAGCAGCACAGGGTCCGGCACAGATACGCAGTATTTT. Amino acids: CASSTGSGTDTQYF.

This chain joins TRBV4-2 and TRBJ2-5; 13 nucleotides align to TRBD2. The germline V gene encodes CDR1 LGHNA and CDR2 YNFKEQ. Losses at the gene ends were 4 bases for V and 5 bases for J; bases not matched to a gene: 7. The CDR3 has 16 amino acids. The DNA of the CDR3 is TGTGCCAGCAGCCTACTAGCGGGGGGGAGGGGGGAGACCCAGTACTTC. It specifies CASSLLAGGRGETQYF.

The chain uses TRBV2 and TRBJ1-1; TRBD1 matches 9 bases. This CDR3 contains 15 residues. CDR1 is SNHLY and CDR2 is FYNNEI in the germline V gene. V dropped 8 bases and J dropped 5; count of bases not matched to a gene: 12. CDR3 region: CASAPPGQGGTEAFF. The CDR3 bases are TGTGCCAGCGCACCTCCGGGACAGGGAGGGACTGAAGCTTTCTTT.

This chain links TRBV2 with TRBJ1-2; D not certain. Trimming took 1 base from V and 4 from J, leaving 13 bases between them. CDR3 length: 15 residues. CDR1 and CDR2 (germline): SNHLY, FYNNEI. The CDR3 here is CASSEERAWGYGYTF. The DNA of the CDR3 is TGTGCCAGCAGTGAAGAGAGGGCCTGGGGCTATGGCTACACCTTC.

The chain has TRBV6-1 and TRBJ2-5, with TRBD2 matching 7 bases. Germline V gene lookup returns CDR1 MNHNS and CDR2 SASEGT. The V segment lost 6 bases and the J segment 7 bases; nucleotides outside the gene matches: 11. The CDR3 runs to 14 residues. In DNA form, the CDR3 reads TGTGCCAGCAGCACTAGGGTGGGGGAGGGGACCCAGTACTTC. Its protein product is CASSTRVGEGTQYF.

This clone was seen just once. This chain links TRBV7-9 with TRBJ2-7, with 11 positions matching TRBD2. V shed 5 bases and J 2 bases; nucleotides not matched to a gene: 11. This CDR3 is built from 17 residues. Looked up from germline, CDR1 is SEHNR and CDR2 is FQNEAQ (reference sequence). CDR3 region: CASSRPTSGENPYEQYF. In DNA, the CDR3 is TGTGCCAGCAGCCGACCGACTAGCGGGGAAAACCCCTACGAGCAGTACTTC. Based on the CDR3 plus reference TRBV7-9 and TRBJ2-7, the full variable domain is DTGVSQNPRHKITKRGQNVTFRCDPISEHNRLYWYRQTLGQGPEFLTYFQNEAQLEKSRLLSDRFSAERPKGSFSTLEIQRTEQGDSAMYLCASSRPTSGENPYEQYFGPGTRLTVT.

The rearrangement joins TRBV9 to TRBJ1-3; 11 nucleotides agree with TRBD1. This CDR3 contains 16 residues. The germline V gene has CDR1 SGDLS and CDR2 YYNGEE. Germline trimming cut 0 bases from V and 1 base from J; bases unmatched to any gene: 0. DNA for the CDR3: TGTGCCAGCAGCGTAGGGGACAGGGGGTCTGGAAACACCATATATTTT. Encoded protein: CASSVGDRGSGNTIYF.

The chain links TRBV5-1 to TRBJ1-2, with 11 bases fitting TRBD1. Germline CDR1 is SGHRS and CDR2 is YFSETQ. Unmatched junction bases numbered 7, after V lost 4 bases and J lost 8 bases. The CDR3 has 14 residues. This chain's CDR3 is CASSHGQGAWGYTF. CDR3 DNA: TGCGCCAGCAGCCACGGACAGGGGGCTTGGGGCTACACCTTC.

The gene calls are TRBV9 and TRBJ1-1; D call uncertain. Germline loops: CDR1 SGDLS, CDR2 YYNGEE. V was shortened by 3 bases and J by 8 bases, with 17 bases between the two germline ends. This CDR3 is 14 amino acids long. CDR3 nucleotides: TGTGCCAGCAGCGGAGCAGCCCAGGAAGGCGAAGCTTTCTTT. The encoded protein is CASSGAAQEGEAFF.